One sample yielded the 19 T cell receptor beta chains listed below, sequenced in a study of glioma-infiltrating T cells after dendritic cell vaccination. The repertoire was sequenced with immunoSEQ multiplex PCR; TCRdb's copy has only in-frame clones and lacks some. The repertoire has about 96,000 clones, roughly three quarters of them found once; the top ten carry roughly 5.7%. Sequencing used blood, obtained before dendritic cell vaccination. Receptors were obtained from a human donor with glioblastoma.

The chain employs TRBV7-9 and TRBJ2-1; tentatively, D is TRBD2 (6 bases). CDR3 size: 15 residues. The germline V and J ends were trimmed by 3 bases and 9 bases, with 18 bases remaining between them. From germline, CDR1 is SEHNR and CDR2 FQNEAQ (reference sequence). The CDR3 DNA sequence: TGTGCCAGCAGCTTTGGGCTAGCGAGCTTGACTGAGCAGTTCTTC. Protein sequence: CASSFGLASLTEQFF. Drawing the rest from reference TRBV7-9 and TRBJ2-1, the complete variable domain is DTGVSQNPRHKITKRGQNVTFRCDPISEHNRLYWYRQTLGQGPEFLTYFQNEAQLEKSRLLSDRFSAERPKGSFSTLEIQRTEQGDSAMYLCASSFGLASLTEQFFGPGTRLTVL.

This clone was detected only a few times. This rearrangement joins TRBV2 to TRBJ2-7; 9 nucleotides match TRBD1. Germline loops: CDR1 SNHLY, CDR2 FYNNEI. The J segment lost 3 bases and the V segment lost 6 bases, leaving 3 bases of the junction unmatched. The CDR3 is 13 amino acids. The CDR3 reads CASSRDRDYEQYF. For the CDR3, the DNA is TGTGCCAGCAGCCGGGACAGGGACTACGAGCAGTACTTC. The whole variable domain, remainder taken from reference TRBV2 and TRBJ2-7, is EPEVTQTPSHQVTQMGQEVILRCVPISNHLYFYWYRQILGQKVEFLVSFYNNEISEKSEIFDDQFSVERPDGSNFTLKIRSTKLEDSAMYFCASSRDRDYEQYFGPGTRLTVT.

CDR3 DNA sequence: TGTGCCAGCAGTTTAGGACTAGCGGGAGGGCCGCGCACAGATACGCAGTATTTT. Translation gives CASSLGLAGGPRTDTQYF. This chain uses TRBV28 with TRBJ2-3; 15 bases are shared with TRBD2. This CDR3 has 18 residues. The germline CDR1 and CDR2 sequences are MDHEN and SYDVKM. Unmatched junction bases numbered 4, after V lost 2 bases and J lost 1 base.

V usage is TRBV4-2 and J usage is TRBJ2-7, with 9 bases identical to TRBD2. This CDR3 spans 16 amino acids. With 0 bases clipped from V and 1 base from J, the junction kept 4 bases outside the gene matches. Germline V gene data show CDR1 as LGHNA and CDR2 as YNFKEQ. CDR3 sequence: CASSQDIAGASYEQYF. In DNA, the CDR3 is TGTGCCAGCAGCCAAGACATAGCGGGAGCATCCTACGAGCAGTACTTC.

This clone was found a few times. The chain combines TRBV29-1 with TRBJ1-4; D not resolved. The CDR3 consists of 12 residues. Germline V lookup: CDR1 SQVTM, CDR2 ANQGSEA. Trimming took off 5 bases at V and 11 bases at J, with 15 bases between the two ends. This chain's CDR3 is CSVQETPGKLFF. CDR3 DNA sequence: TGCAGCGTTCAGGAGACACCGGGGAAACTGTTTTTT.

The table lists this clone with a few counts. A read error may account for a junction end that differs from germline. This chain joins TRBV5-6 and TRBJ1-2; no clear D gene. CDR1 is SGHDT, CDR2 YYEEEE, per germline. This CDR3 contains 13 residues. The CDR3 here is CASSLEEGYGYTF. The CDR3 DNA is TGTGCCAGCAGTTTGGAAGAGGGTTATGGCTACACCTTC.

The J gene is TRBJ2-7, the V gene TRBV5-1; weak D call: TRBD1 (6 bases). CDR1 SGHRS and CDR2 YFSETQ come from the germline V gene. Deletions cut 0 bases from V and 7 bases from J, with 17 bases between. The CDR3 spans 15 residues. As DNA, the CDR3 is TGCGCCAGCAGCTTGGCCCCGGGAACCCAGGGGGAGCAGTACTTC. Protein sequence: CASSLAPGTQGEQYF.

V is TRBV6-1 and J is TRBJ1-5; D call uncertain. The CDR3 runs to 14 residues. From germline, CDR1 is MNHNS and CDR2 SASEGT. Trimming pared 0 bases from V and 4 bases from J, leaving 7 bases between. The DNA of the CDR3 is TGTGCCAGCAGTGAAGCTTGGGCTAATCAGCCCCAGCATTTT. Its protein is CASSEAWANQPQHF.

J is TRBJ2-2 and V is TRBV4-1; D not resolved. V lost 1 base to trimming and J lost 8 bases, with 17 bases between them. The CDR3 is made up of 16 amino acids. CDR1 is MGHRA, CDR2 YSYEKL, per germline. The CDR3 region has the DNA TGCGCCAGCAGCCAAGCGTTATGGCCCAGGTCGGGGGAGCTGTTTTTT. This codes for CASSQALWPRSGELFF.

This chain uses TRBV19 with TRBJ1-1, with 10 bases identical to TRBD1. The germline gives CDR1 LNHDA, CDR2 SQIVND (reference sequence). V dropped 3 bases and J dropped 0; count of bases not matched to a gene: 10. The CDR3 spans 18 residues. In DNA, the CDR3 is TGTGCCAGTAGTATTCGGACAGGGGGTAATTTGGTGAACACTGAAGCTTTCTTT. It codes for CASSIRTGGNLVNTEAFF.

This clone appeared once. The chain uses TRBV2 and TRBJ1-6; tentatively, D is TRBD1 (5 bases). Between the trimmed V and J ends, which lost 3 bases and 9 bases, there was a span of 15 bases. The CDR3 length is 15 residues. Germline V gene sequence: CDR1 SNHLY, CDR2 FYNNEI. CDR3 coding DNA: TGTGCCAGCAGTGATGCCGGGGGAGGGATTTCACCCCTCCACTTT. It encodes CASSDAGGGISPLHF.

V gene TRBV2 combines with J gene TRBJ1-6, with D unresolved. The CDR3 spans 12 residues. CDR1 and CDR2 from the germline V gene are SNHLY and FYNNEI. V lost 2 bases to trimming and J lost 8 bases, with 4 bases between them. The CDR3 nucleotides read TGTGCCAGCAGTGAACGTTATTCACCCCTCCACTTT. Its protein is CASSERYSPLHF.

This clone was observed a handful of times. The CDR3 nucleotides are TGTGCCATCAAGCAGGGGGATAACTATGGCTACACCTTC. Protein sequence: CAIKQGDNYGYTF. This rearrangement joins TRBV10-3 to TRBJ1-2; 7 bases map to TRBD1. After removal of 7 bases from V and 1 base from J, the junction contained 3 bases not matched to a gene. The CDR3 has 13 residues. In germline, CDR1 is ENHRY, CDR2 SYGVKD.

V gene TRBV29-1 combines with J gene TRBJ1-2; TRBD1 matches at 10 bases. The CDR3 is made up of 15 amino acids. CDR1 SQVTM and CDR2 ANQGSEA come from the germline V gene. Trimming took 6 bases from V and 2 from J; bases not matched to a gene: 9. The CDR3 coding sequence is TGCAGCGTACCACCCCGGACAGGGGGAAACTATGGCTACACCTTC. Its translation: CSVPPRTGGNYGYTF.

The chain is built from TRBV7-6 and TRBJ2-5; 9 bases are a match to TRBD1. Near its end, the DNA agrees better with TRBJ2-7, so the J call may be wrong. Germline V gene lookup returns CDR1 SGHVS and CDR2 FNYEAQ. The CDR3 runs 14 residues. The CDR3 protein is CASSFGTGPGEQYF. The CDR3 DNA is TGTGCCAGCAGCTTCGGGACAGGGCCCGGCGAGCAGTACTTC.

The chain carries TRBV6-1 and TRBJ1-5, with a tentative D call TRBD1 (5 bases). V lost 10 bases and J lost 0, with 10 bases in between. Germline values: CDR1 MNHNS, CDR2 SASEGT. The CDR3 runs 13 residues. This CDR3 reads CATKGNSNQPQHF. As DNA, the CDR3 is TGTGCCACCAAGGGGAATAGCAATCAGCCCCAGCATTTT.

In DNA form, the CDR3 reads TGTGCCAGCAGTGTACGGACAGGGGGCTGGTACAATGAGCAGTTCTTC. The encoded protein is CASSVRTGGWYNEQFF. The chain employs TRBV6-1 and TRBJ2-1, with TRBD1 matching over 11 bases. The trim removed 4 bases at V and 4 bases at J, leaving 6 bases unmatched. Germline CDR1 reads MNHNS; CDR2 reads SASEGT. The CDR3 length is 16 residues.

The gene calls are TRBV20-1 and TRBJ2-1; D gene unclear. CDR1 is DFQATT, CDR2 SNEGSKA, per germline (reference sequence). The CDR3 spans 11 residues. Trimming stripped 5 bases from V and 7 bases from J, with 9 bases between. CDR3 sequence reads: CSAGLSNEQFF. CDR3 nucleotide sequence: TGCAGTGCTGGCCTCAGTAATGAGCAGTTCTTC.

The chain carries TRBV10-2 and TRBJ1-1; D unclear. The CDR3 has 14 amino acids. Trimming cost V 3 bases and J 4 bases, with 12 bases left between them. CDR1 WSHSY and CDR2 SAAADI come from the germline V gene. The DNA of the CDR3 is TGCGCCAGCAGTGACCTTACGGGAGGCACTGAAGCTTTCTTT. Encoded protein: CASSDLTGGTEAFF.